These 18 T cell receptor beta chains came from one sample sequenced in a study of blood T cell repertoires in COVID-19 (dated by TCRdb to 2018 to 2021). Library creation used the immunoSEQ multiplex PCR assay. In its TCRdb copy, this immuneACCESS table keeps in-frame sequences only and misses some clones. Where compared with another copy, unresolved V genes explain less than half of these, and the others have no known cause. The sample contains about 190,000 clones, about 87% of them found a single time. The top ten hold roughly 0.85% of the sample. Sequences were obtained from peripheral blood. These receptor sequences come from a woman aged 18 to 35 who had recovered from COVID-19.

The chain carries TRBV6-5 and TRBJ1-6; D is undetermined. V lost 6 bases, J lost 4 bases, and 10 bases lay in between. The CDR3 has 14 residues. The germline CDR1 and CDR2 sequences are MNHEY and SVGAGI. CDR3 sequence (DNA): TGTGCCAGCAGAGGGCGCGGGTATAATTCACCCCTCCACTTT. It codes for CASRGRGYNSPLHF.

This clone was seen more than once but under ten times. CDR3 loop: CASSVSGTGYTEAFF. In nucleotides, the CDR3 is TGTGCCAGCAGCGTATCCGGAACGGGTTACACTGAAGCTTTCTTT. The chain couples TRBV9 to TRBJ1-1, with no clear D. CDR1 SGDLS and CDR2 YYNGEE come from the germline V gene. The CDR3 sequence is 15 residues long. Trimming took off 1 base at V and 3 bases at J, with 13 bases between the two ends.

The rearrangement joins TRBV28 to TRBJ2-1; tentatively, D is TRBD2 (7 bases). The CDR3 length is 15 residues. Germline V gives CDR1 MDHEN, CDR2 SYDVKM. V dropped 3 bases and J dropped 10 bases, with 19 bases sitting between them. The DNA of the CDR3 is TGTGCCAGCAGTTTTAGGGGAGGGGGAGGTCGGGAGCAGTTCTTC. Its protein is CASSFRGGGGREQFF.

The CDR3 DNA is TGTGCCAGCAGCCCCGGGGGTGAGCAGTTCTTC. This sequence encodes CASSPGGEQFF. The rearrangement uses TRBV7-9 and TRBJ2-1; tentatively, D is TRBD2 (6 bases). Germline CDR1 and CDR2: SEHNR and FQNEAQ (reference sequence). V lost 5 bases and J 9 bases, leaving 8 bases between the germline ends. This CDR3 is 11 amino acids long.

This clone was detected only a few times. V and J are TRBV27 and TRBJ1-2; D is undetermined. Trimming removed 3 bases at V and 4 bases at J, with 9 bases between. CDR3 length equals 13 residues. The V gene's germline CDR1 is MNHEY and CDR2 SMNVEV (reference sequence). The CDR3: CASSFRNLYGYTF. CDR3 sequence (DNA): TGTGCCAGCAGTTTCAGAAATCTCTATGGCTACACCTTC.

This chain's CDR3 is CASSRRGRQPQHF. The CDR3 coding sequence is TGCGCCAGCAGCCGCCGGGGAAGGCAGCCCCAGCATTTT. V is TRBV4-3 and J is TRBJ1-5; no reliable D call. The ends were cut back, 4 bases at V and 7 bases at J, with 11 bases in the middle. CDR1 is LGHNA and CDR2 is YSLEER in the germline V gene. The CDR3 loop spans 13 amino acids.

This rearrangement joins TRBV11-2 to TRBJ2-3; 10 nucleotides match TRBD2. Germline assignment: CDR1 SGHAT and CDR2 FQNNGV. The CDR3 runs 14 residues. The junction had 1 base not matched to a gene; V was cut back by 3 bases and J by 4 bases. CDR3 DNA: TGTGCCAGCAGCTTCGGGACTAGCGCAGATACGCAGTATTTT. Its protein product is CASSFGTSADTQYF.

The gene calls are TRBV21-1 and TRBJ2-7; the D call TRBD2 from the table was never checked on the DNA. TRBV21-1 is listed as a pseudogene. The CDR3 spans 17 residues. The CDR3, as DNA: TGTGCCAGCAGCAAAAGGGTTCGACTAGCGGGAAGCGACGAGCAGTACGTC. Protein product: CASSKRVRLAGSDEQYV.

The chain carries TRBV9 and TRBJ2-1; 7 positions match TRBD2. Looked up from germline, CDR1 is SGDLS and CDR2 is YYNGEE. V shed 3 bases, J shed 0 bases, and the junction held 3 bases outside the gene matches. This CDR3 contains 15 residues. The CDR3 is CASSDRTSSYNEQFF. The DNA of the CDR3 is TGTGCCAGCAGCGACAGGACTAGCTCCTACAATGAGCAGTTCTTC. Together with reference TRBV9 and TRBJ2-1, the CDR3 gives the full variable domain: DSGVTQTPKHLITATGQRVTLRCSPRSGDLSVYWYQQSLDQGLQFLIQYYNGEERAKGNILERFSAQQFPDLHSELNLSSLELGDSALYFCASSDRTSSYNEQFFGPGTRLTVL.

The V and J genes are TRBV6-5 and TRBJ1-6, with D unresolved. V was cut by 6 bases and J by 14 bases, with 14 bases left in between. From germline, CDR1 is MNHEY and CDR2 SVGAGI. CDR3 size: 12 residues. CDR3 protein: CASSLSGMSLHF. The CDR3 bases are TGTGCCAGCAGCCTCAGCGGGATGTCCCTCCACTTT.

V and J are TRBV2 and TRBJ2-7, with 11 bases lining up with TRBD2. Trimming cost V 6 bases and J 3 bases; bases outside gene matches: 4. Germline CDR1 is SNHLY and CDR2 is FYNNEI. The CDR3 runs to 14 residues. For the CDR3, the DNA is TGTGCCAGCAGCCCCACTAGCGGGGGCTACGAGCAGTACTTC. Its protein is CASSPTSGGYEQYF.

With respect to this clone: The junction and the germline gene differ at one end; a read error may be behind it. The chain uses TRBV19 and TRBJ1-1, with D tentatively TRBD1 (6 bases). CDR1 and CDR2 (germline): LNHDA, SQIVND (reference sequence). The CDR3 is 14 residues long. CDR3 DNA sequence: TGTGCCAGTAGGATAGGGGGGCTGATGACTGAAGCTTTCTTT. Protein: CASRIGGLMTEAFF.

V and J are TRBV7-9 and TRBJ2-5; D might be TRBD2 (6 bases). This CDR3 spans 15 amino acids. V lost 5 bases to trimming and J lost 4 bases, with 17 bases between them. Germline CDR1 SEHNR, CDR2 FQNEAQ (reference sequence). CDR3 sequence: CASSGLAAGRETQYF. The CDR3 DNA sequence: TGTGCCAGCAGCGGCCTAGCCGCCGGGAGAGAGACCCAGTACTTC.

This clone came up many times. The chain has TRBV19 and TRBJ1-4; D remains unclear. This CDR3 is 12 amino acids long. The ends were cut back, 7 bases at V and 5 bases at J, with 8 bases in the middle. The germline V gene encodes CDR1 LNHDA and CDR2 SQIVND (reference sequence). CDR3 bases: TGTGCCAGTAACGGTTTGAATGAAAAACTGTTTTTT. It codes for CASNGLNEKLFF.

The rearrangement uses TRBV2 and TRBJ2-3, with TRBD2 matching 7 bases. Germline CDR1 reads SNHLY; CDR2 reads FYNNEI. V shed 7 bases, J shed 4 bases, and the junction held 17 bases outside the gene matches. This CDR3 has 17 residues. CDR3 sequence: CASTRGLITAWADTQYF. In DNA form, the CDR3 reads TGTGCCAGCACGCGGGGACTAATAACCGCGTGGGCAGATACGCAGTATTTT.

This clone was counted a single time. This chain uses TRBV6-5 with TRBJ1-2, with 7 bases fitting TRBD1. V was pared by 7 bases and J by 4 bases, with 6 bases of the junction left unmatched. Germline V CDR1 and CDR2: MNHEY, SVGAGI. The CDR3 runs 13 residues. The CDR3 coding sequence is TGTGCCAGCACCGCGACAGGGACCTATGGCTACACCTTC. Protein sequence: CASTATGTYGYTF.

The CDR3 region is CASSSGLDFNNEQFF. The CDR3, as DNA: TGTGCCAGCAGCTCGGGACTAGATTTCAACAATGAGCAGTTCTTC. The chain has TRBV7-9 and TRBJ2-1; TRBD2 agrees at 8 bases. The CDR3 covers 15 residues. CDR1 is SEHNR, CDR2 FQNEAQ, per germline (reference sequence). Unmatched junction bases numbered 7, after V lost 4 bases and J lost 5 bases.

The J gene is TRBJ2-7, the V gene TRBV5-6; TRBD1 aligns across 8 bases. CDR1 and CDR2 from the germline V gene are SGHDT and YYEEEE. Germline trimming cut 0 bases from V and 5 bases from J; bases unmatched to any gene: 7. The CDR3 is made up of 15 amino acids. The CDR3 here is CASSLAGGAIHEQYF. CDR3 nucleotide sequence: TGTGCCAGCAGCTTGGCAGGGGGCGCGATCCACGAGCAGTACTTC. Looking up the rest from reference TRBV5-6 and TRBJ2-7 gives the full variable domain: DAGVTQSPTHLIKTRGQQVTLRCSPKSGHDTVSWYQQALGQGPQFIFQYYEEEERQRGNFPDRFSGHQFPNYSSELNVNALLLGDSALYLCASSLAGGAIHEQYFGPGTRLTVT.